Below are 17 T cell receptor beta chains sequenced from a single sample in a study of T cell responses to AZD1222 COVID-19 vaccine. The data were produced by immunoSEQ multiplex PCR, yet TCRdb's version contains in-frame clones alone and is incomplete. The table lists nearly 95,000 clones, 80% to 90% of them singletons. The sequencing here drew on peripheral blood, taken 28 days after the second AZD1222 dose. These receptors all come from an adult who received the AZD1222 COVID-19 vaccine.

On this clone itself: The same CDR3 is also encoded by other DNA sequences in this sample. The chain links TRBV9 to TRBJ2-7, with D unresolved. The CDR3 runs 13 residues. Trimming cost V 0 bases and J 2 bases, with 6 bases left between them. CDR1 and CDR2 (germline): SGDLS, YYNGEE. CDR3: CASSVGLAYEQYF. The CDR3 DNA follows: TGTGCCAGCAGCGTAGGCCTGGCCTACGAGCAGTACTTC.

This clone was observed at least ten times. The genes are TRBV15 and TRBJ2-6; either TRBD1 or TRBD2 may fit D (6 bases each). The CDR3 spans 16 residues. Germline CDR1 is LNHNV and CDR2 is YYDKDF (reference sequence). V was shortened by 3 bases and J by 2 bases, with 11 bases between the two germline ends. Here the CDR3 reads CATSRKGGTGANVLTF. In DNA, the CDR3 is TGTGCCACCAGCAGGAAGGGGGGTACTGGGGCCAACGTCCTGACTTTC.

J is TRBJ1-1 and V is TRBV6-5; TRBD1 is a possible D gene (5 bases). V lost 11 bases and J 3 bases, leaving 16 bases between the germline ends. There are 13 residues in the CDR3. Germline V CDR1 and CDR2: MNHEY, SVGAGI. The CDR3 DNA reads TGTGCCGCACAGGCGGAGTTGTACACTGAAGCTTTCTTT. This gives the protein CAAQAELYTEAFF.

The V call is TRBV19, the J call TRBJ1-5; 8 bases are a match to TRBD1. V dropped 5 bases and J dropped 6; count of bases not matched to a gene: 3. In germline, CDR1 is LNHDA, CDR2 SQIVND (reference sequence). This CDR3 has 13 residues. The CDR3 sequence: CASSPTGGQPQHF. The CDR3 DNA sequence: TGTGCCAGTAGTCCCACAGGGGGTCAGCCCCAGCATTTT. The variable domain in full, completed from reference TRBV19 and TRBJ1-5, reads DGGITQSPKYLFRKEGQNVTLSCEQNLNHDAMYWYRQDPGQGLRLIYYSQIVNDFQKGDIAEGYSVSREKKESFPLTVTSAQKNPTAFYLCASSPTGGQPQHFGDGTRLSIL.

The rearrangement uses TRBV2 and TRBJ2-1; 9 bases fit TRBD1. Germline-derived CDR1 and CDR2 are SNHLY and FYNNEI. The CDR3 covers 14 residues. The V gene end was trimmed by 6 bases and the J gene end by 5 bases; junction bases not matched to a gene: 5. CDR3 in DNA: TGTGCCAGCAGAGACAGGGGGATTCACAATGAGCAGTTCTTC. Its translation is CASRDRGIHNEQFF. Full variable domain (outside the CDR3, taken from reference TRBV2 and TRBJ2-1): EPEVTQTPSHQVTQMGQEVILRCVPISNHLYFYWYRQILGQKVEFLVSFYNNEISEKSEIFDDQFSVERPDGSNFTLKIRSTKLEDSAMYFCASRDRGIHNEQFFGPGTRLTVL.

This chain joins TRBV18 and TRBJ1-4; 7 bases match TRBD1. The germline CDR1 and CDR2 sequences are KGHSH and LQKENI. The V segment lost 1 base and the J segment 0 bases; nucleotides outside the gene matches: 2. The CDR3 covers 16 residues. DNA of the CDR3: TGTGCCAGCTCACCACAAGGACAGGCAACTAATGAAAAACTGTTTTTT. This codes for CASSPQGQATNEKLFF.

The chain links TRBV29-1 to TRBJ2-1; 10 nucleotides line up with TRBD2. CDR3 length: 13 amino acids. Germline assignment: CDR1 SQVTM and CDR2 ANQGSEA. Trimming removed 4 bases from V and 6 bases from J; junction bases left unmatched: 3. The CDR3 here is CSVVRLAGNEQFF. The CDR3 DNA reads TGCAGCGTTGTAAGACTAGCGGGCAATGAGCAGTTCTTC.

The chain has TRBV27 and TRBJ2-7; D gene unclear. This CDR3 has 14 residues. Per the germline V gene, CDR1 is MNHEY and CDR2 is SMNVEV (reference sequence). V gave up 2 bases and J gave up 5 bases, with 13 bases separating them. The CDR3 protein is CASSLSSPPHEQYF. The CDR3 coding sequence is TGTGCCAGCAGTTTAAGCAGCCCCCCGCACGAGCAGTACTTC.

This clone is classed as medium-sized. The rearrangement links TRBV21-1 to TRBJ2-2; the table's TRBD1 call for D was not verified on the DNA. TRBV21-1 is designated a pseudogene. The CDR3 has 16 amino acids. CDR3 loop: CASSKTGTGDTGELFF. The CDR3 DNA reads TGTGCCAGCAGCAAAACCGGGACAGGGGACACCGGGGAGCTGTTTTTT.

The J gene is TRBJ2-7, the V gene TRBV11-2; 7 bases match TRBD1. With 7 bases clipped from V and 7 bases from J, the junction kept 13 bases outside the gene matches. The CDR3 is 14 amino acids. CDR1 is SGHAT, CDR2 FQNNGV, per germline. The CDR3 is CASTGDRSSGEQYF. DNA of the CDR3: TGTGCCAGCACCGGGGACAGATCGAGTGGGGAGCAGTACTTC.

This clone has just one count. The J gene is TRBJ1-1, the V gene TRBV10-2; no clear D gene. The CDR3 spans 13 residues. Germline values: CDR1 WSHSY, CDR2 SAAADI. V was shortened by 2 bases and J by 10 bases, with 14 bases between the two germline ends. The CDR3 sequence is CASSEAGERRAFF. CDR3 sequence (DNA): TGCGCCAGCAGTGAGGCTGGTGAGAGGAGAGCTTTCTTT.

Comments on this clone: The germline gene is not matched at one end of the junction; a read error may be the cause. J is TRBJ2-5 and V is TRBV7-7; D is unclear. Germline V gene data show CDR1 as SSHAT and CDR2 as FNYEAQ (reference sequence). The CDR3 loop spans 13 amino acids. The CDR3 is CASSLRRLETQYF. The CDR3 coding sequence is TGTGCTAGCAGCCTCCGACGGTTGGAGACCCAGTACTTC.

This sequence joins TRBV5-6 and TRBJ2-1; possibly TRBD2 for D (7 bases). CDR3 size: 17 residues. Germline values: CDR1 SGHDT, CDR2 YYEEEE. V lost 6 bases, J lost 7 bases, and 26 bases lay in between. For the CDR3, the DNA is TGTGCCAGCACCTATGGGATGTTCTCGGGGGGCCCAAATGAGCAGTTCTTC. Protein sequence: CASTYGMFSGGPNEQFF.

The CDR3 DNA is TGTGCCAGCAGCTTAGTGCTAGGGGCGGGTGAAAAACTGTTTTTT. It codes for CASSLVLGAGEKLFF. The chain recombines TRBV7-8 with TRBJ1-4, with D maybe TRBD1 (5 bases). The CDR3 covers 15 residues. The germline CDR1 and CDR2 sequences are SGHVS and FQNEAQ. The V end was cut by 1 base, the J end by 7 bases, with 13 bases between.

This clone was picked up a small number of times. The V gene is TRBV14, the J gene TRBJ2-3, with unresolved D. Germline CDR1 is SGHDN and CDR2 is FVKESK. V lost 4 bases and J lost 9, with 14 bases in between. This CDR3 region has 13 residues. The CDR3 coding sequence is TGTGCCAGCAGCCGCACACTACAACTAACGCAGTATTTT. Translating it yields CASSRTLQLTQYF.

CDR3: CASSQAFSGNTIYF. The CDR3 DNA reads TGTGCCAGCAGCCAAGCATTCTCTGGAAACACCATATATTTT. The chain employs TRBV3-1 (or the pseudogene TRBV3-2) and TRBJ1-3; D call uncertain. The V gene's germline CDR1 is LGHDT and CDR2 YNNKEL (reference sequence). The V gene lost 1 base and the J gene lost 0 bases, with 4 bases spanning the gap. CDR3 length equals 14 residues.

This chain links TRBV18 with TRBJ2-5; D remains ambiguous. The V gene's germline CDR1 is KGHSH and CDR2 LQKENI. Deletions cut 3 bases from V and 0 bases from J, with 2 bases between. CDR3 length equals 12 residues. CDR3 amino acids: CASSPNQETQYF. As DNA, the CDR3 is TGTGCCAGCTCACCTAACCAAGAGACCCAGTACTTC. Based on the CDR3 plus reference TRBV18 and TRBJ2-5, the full variable domain is NAGVMQNPRHLVRRRGQEARLRCSPMKGHSHVYWYRQLPEEGLKFMVYLQKENIIDESGMPKERFSAEFPKEGPSILRIQQVVRGDSAAYFCASSPNQETQYFGPGTRLLVL.